The T cell receptor beta chain described here comes from a study of radiation and T cells in renal cell carcinoma. TCRdb keeps only in-frame clones here, not all; method: immunoSEQ multiplex PCR. The sample holds 120,000 to 150,000 clones, approximately 86% seen once. From germline, CDR1 is LGHNA and CDR2 YNFKEQ. Trimming at V came to 5 bases and at J to 2 bases, leaving 4 bases not matched to a gene. The CDR3 has 14 amino acids. As for time point: blood 4 weeks post-SBRT, at nephrectomy. Treatment: 15 Gy SBRT to primary tumor, nephrectomy 4 weeks later. The sequencing here drew on blood, taken from a patient whose treatment included radiotherapy and nephrectomy. The sequence was collected from a woman aged 50 to 60 with renal cell carcinoma. J is TRBJ2-7 and V is TRBV4-2; 9 bases are shared with TRBD1. The CDR3 here is CASSAGQGTYEQYF. The CDR3, as DNA: TGTGCCAGCAGCGCGGGACAGGGTACCTACGAGCAGTACTTC.